The 20 T cell receptor beta chains reported below all come from one sample, sequenced in a study of shared clonotypes between healthy human individuals. Sequencing was performed with immunoSEQ multiplex PCR; in TCRdb, only in-frame clones are kept and a portion is missing. The table lists about 1.5 million clones, 95% to 99% of them singletons. The sample consisted of naive CD4+ T cells sorted from blood. Subset specified: CD45RA+ positively selected. The receptors derive from a man aged 30 to 39 in good health.

This clone was found once. Different DNA sequences within this sample yield the same CDR3. The gene calls are TRBV11-2 and TRBJ1-1, with D unresolved. Per germline, CDR1 SGHAT and CDR2 FQNNGV. V lost 1 base and J lost 1, with 7 bases in between. The CDR3 runs to 14 residues. The CDR3 region is CASSLGTANTEAFF. The CDR3 bases are TGTGCCAGCAGCTTAGGAACCGCGAACACTGAAGCTTTCTTT.

The chain couples TRBV19 to TRBJ2-7, with a possible D match to TRBD2 (5 bases). With 4 bases removed from V and 6 bases from J, the gap between germline ends came to 10 bases. The CDR3 is 12 residues long. Germline CDR1 is LNHDA and CDR2 is SQIVND (reference sequence). The CDR3 coding sequence is TGTGCCAGTAGTAGACCCCGGGGCGAGCAGTACTTC. Protein product: CASSRPRGEQYF. Full variable domain (remainder filled in from reference TRBV19 and TRBJ2-7): DGGITQSPKYLFRKEGQNVTLSCEQNLNHDAMYWYRQDPGQGLRLIYYSQIVNDFQKGDIAEGYSVSREKKESFPLTVTSAQKNPTAFYLCASSRPRGEQYFGPGTRLTVT.

The J gene is TRBJ2-1, the V gene TRBV11-2; 8 nucleotides align to TRBD2. There are 14 residues in the CDR3. V lost 1 base and J lost 8; bases outside the gene matches: 4. Germline V gene data show CDR1 as SGHAT and CDR2 as FQNNGV. Written as DNA, the CDR3 is TGTGCCAGCAGCTTAGCGGGACTAGGCTATGAGCAGTTCTTC. Protein: CASSLAGLGYEQFF.

This sequence joins TRBV7-9 and TRBJ2-7; D is unresolved. Germline V CDR1 and CDR2: SEHNR, FQNEAQ (reference sequence). The V end lost 2 bases, the J end lost 2 bases, and 7 bases lay between the germline ends. The CDR3 contains 13 residues. The DNA of the CDR3 is TGTGCCAGCAGCTTAACGTTGGCCTACGAGCAGTACTTC. Translated: CASSLTLAYEQYF.

The chain couples TRBV5-1 to TRBJ2-2, with D possibly being TRBD1 (7 bases). CDR1 is SGHRS, CDR2 YFSETQ, per germline. The CDR3 totals 14 residues. The V end was cut by 2 bases, the J end by 7 bases, with 12 bases between. The CDR3 sequence is CASSFDREDGELFF. Written as DNA, the CDR3 is TGCGCCAGCAGCTTCGACAGGGAGGACGGGGAGCTGTTTTTT.

J is TRBJ2-3 and V is TRBV7-9; no definite D call. V lost 5 bases and J lost 11, with 14 bases in between. This CDR3 has 12 amino acids. Germline loops: CDR1 SEHNR, CDR2 FQNEAQ (reference sequence). The CDR3 loop reads CASSLPRTLQYF. The CDR3 DNA reads TGTGCCAGCAGCCTCCCCCGGACCTTGCAGTATTTT.

The chain has TRBV25-1 and TRBJ2-1; D call uncertain. In germline, CDR1 is MGHDK, CDR2 SYGVNS. Trimming stripped 1 base from V and 4 bases from J, with 17 bases between. The CDR3 has 17 residues. CDR3 sequence (DNA): TGTGCCAGCAGTGAATCGACGTTTATCGCCTATTACAATGAGCAGTTCTTC. This encodes CASSESTFIAYYNEQFF. Full variable domain (rest looked up from reference TRBV25-1 and TRBJ2-1): EADIYQTPRYLVIGTGKKITLECSQTMGHDKMYWYQQDPGMELHLIHYSYGVNSTEKGDLSSESTVSRIRTEHFPLTLESARPSHTSQYLCASSESTFIAYYNEQFFGPGTRLTVL.

V gene TRBV11-2 combines with J gene TRBJ2-7; a weak D match, TRBD2 (5 bases). The germline V gene encodes CDR1 SGHAT and CDR2 FQNNGV. With 0 bases removed from V and 0 bases from J, the gap between germline ends came to 9 bases. The CDR3 is 15 amino acids. The DNA of the CDR3 is TGTGCCAGCAGCTTAGAACGAGGGAGCTCCTACGAGCAGTACTTC. This translates into CASSLERGSSYEQYF.

The chain's CDR3 is CALDRGVSYEQYF. The CDR3 nucleotides read TGTGCCTTGGACAGGGGAGTCAGCTACGAGCAGTACTTC. V is TRBV30 and J is TRBJ2-5; TRBD1 aligns across 9 bases. The J call may be wrong; the DNA end is better matched by TRBJ2-7. The germline CDR1 and CDR2 sequences are GTSNPN and SVGIG (reference sequence). The CDR3 spans 13 residues.

This chain uses TRBV11-1 with TRBJ2-5, with 7 nucleotides matching TRBD2. After removal of 1 base from V and 4 bases from J, the junction contained 6 bases not matched to a gene. The CDR3 is 15 amino acids. The germline V gene encodes CDR1 SGHAT and CDR2 FQDESV (reference sequence). CDR3 loop: CASSLGGRAVETQYF. DNA for the CDR3: TGTGCCAGCAGCTTAGGGGGGAGGGCCGTAGAGACCCAGTACTTC.

The chain joins TRBV5-1 to TRBJ1-1, with D possibly TRBD1 on 5 matching bases. In germline, CDR1 is SGHRS, CDR2 YFSETQ. The V and J ends lost 0 bases and 4 bases respectively, with 10 bases between them. The CDR3 has 14 residues. CDR3 residues: CASSLVDGGTEAFF. The CDR3 bases are TGCGCCAGCAGCTTGGTGGATGGGGGCACTGAAGCTTTCTTT.

This rearrangement joins TRBV5-8 to TRBJ1-2, with 10 positions matching TRBD1. CDR3 size: 14 residues. CDR1 and CDR2 from the germline V gene are SGHTS and YDEGEE. J was trimmed by 8 bases and V by 2 bases; bases with no gene match: 6. CDR3 DNA: TGTGCCAGCAGCTTTACGACAGGGGGCAGGGGCTACACCTTC. Its protein product is CASSFTTGGRGYTF. The full variable domain, completed using reference TRBV5-8 and TRBJ1-2, is EAGVTQSPTHLIKTRGQQATLRCSPISGHTSVYWYQQALGLGLQFLLWYDEGEERNRGNFPPRFSGRQFPNYSSELNVNALELEDSALYLCASSFTTGGRGYTFGSGTRLTVV.

The chain carries TRBV9 and TRBJ2-7; D may match TRBD1 or TRBD2 (6 bases each). Germline CDR1 is SGDLS and CDR2 is YYNGEE. The CDR3 spans 14 residues. V was clipped by 4 bases and J by 3 bases, with 14 bases between them. In nucleotides, the CDR3 is TGTGCCAGCAGCCCCTACGGGGGCTTCTACGAGCAGTACTTC. Translated: CASSPYGGFYEQYF.

The CDR3 DNA reads TGTGCCACCAGCAGAGATCGAGGGACAGGGGGAACCGGGGAGCTGTTTTTT. Residues: CATSRDRGTGGTGELFF. The chain employs TRBV15 and TRBJ2-2, with 11 bases matching TRBD1. The junction had 5 bases not matched to a gene; V was cut back by 0 bases and J by 5 bases. CDR3 length equals 17 residues. The germline CDR1 and CDR2 sequences are LNHNV and YYDKDF (reference sequence).

The V call is TRBV2, the J call TRBJ1-3; D gene unclear. The V and J ends lost 4 bases and 0 bases respectively, with 7 bases between them. This CDR3 is built from 14 residues. CDR1 SNHLY and CDR2 FYNNEI come from the germline V gene. CDR3 nucleotide sequence: TGTGCCAGCAGTGCTAGTCTCTCTGGAAACACCATATATTTT. It encodes CASSASLSGNTIYF.

The chain links TRBV6-5 to TRBJ2-7, with TRBD2 matching over 8 bases. The CDR3 contains 16 residues. Trimming took 2 bases from V and 3 from J; bases not matched to a gene: 9. Germline V gives CDR1 MNHEY, CDR2 SVGAGI. This chain's CDR3 is CASSYQLAAPLYEQYF. The CDR3 DNA follows: TGTGCCAGCAGTTACCAACTAGCGGCACCCCTCTACGAGCAGTACTTC.

This rearrangement joins TRBV18 to TRBJ2-6, with 7 bases identical to TRBD1. The CDR3 length is 18 residues. Germline CDR1 KGHSH, CDR2 LQKENI. The V and J ends lost 3 bases and 1 base, in that order; junction bases with no gene match: 9. As DNA, the CDR3 is TGTGCCAGCTCACCCGTGACAGGGAGTATTTCTGGGGCCAACGTCCTGACTTTC. It translates to CASSPVTGSISGANVLTF. Looking up the rest from reference TRBV18 and TRBJ2-6 gives the full variable domain: NAGVMQNPRHLVRRRGQEARLRCSPMKGHSHVYWYRQLPEEGLKFMVYLQKENIIDESGMPKERFSAEFPKEGPSILRIQQVVRGDSAAYFCASSPVTGSISGANVLTFGAGSRLTVL.

Concerning this clone: Other DNA sequences in the same sample also yield this CDR3. CDR3 region: CASSSDRAGGELFF. The CDR3 bases are TGCGCCAGCAGCTCGGACAGGGCTGGCGGGGAGCTGTTTTTT. The rearrangement links TRBV5-1 to TRBJ2-2; 8 positions agree with TRBD1. Looked up from germline, CDR1 is SGHRS and CDR2 is YFSETQ. The ends lost 3 bases at V and 7 bases at J; junction bases unmatched: 5. The CDR3 consists of 14 residues.

V is TRBV6-1 and J is TRBJ1-1; D gene uncertain. V was cut by 6 bases and J by 1 base, with 9 bases left in between. The CDR3 covers 13 residues. Germline-derived CDR1 and CDR2 are MNHNS and SASEGT. In DNA, the CDR3 is TGTGCCAGCAGGGAATTGAAGAACACTGAAGCTTTCTTT. This gives the protein CASRELKNTEAFF.

The rearrangement uses TRBV5-1 and TRBJ2-2; D not resolved. The germline gives CDR1 SGHRS, CDR2 YFSETQ. The CDR3 spans 13 residues. Trimming left V 4 bases short and J 8 bases short, with 12 bases between. Here the CDR3 DNA reads TGCGCCAGCAGCACGGAGTTAGGAGGGGAGCTGTTTTTT. It specifies CASSTELGGELFF. The variable domain in full, completed from reference TRBV5-1 and TRBJ2-2, reads KAGVTQTPRYLIKTRGQQVTLSCSPISGHRSVSWYQQTPGQGLQFLFEYFSETQRNKGNFPGRFSGRQFSNSRSEMNVSTLELGDSALYLCASSTELGGELFFGEGSRLTVL.